The T cell receptor beta chain under discussion was sequenced for a study of shared clonotypes between healthy human individuals. Only in-frame clones appear in the TCRdb table, and some are missing; sequencing was by immunoSEQ multiplex PCR. The sample yields over a million clones, more than 75% seen once. Adults of Caucasian background living in Nashville, Tennessee made up all donors. Germline CDR1 is SGHRS and CDR2 is YFSETQ. The CDR3 spans 15 residues. The ends lost 4 bases at V and 4 bases at J; junction bases unmatched: 4. This receptor was identified in a young man in good health. Some clones in this sample may be carry-over from other donors' samples. The chain uses TRBV5-1 and TRBJ2-7, with 14 bases aligning to TRBD2. Sequenced input: memory CD4+ T cells from PBMCs. Subset meaning: CD45RA-negative fraction. Written as DNA, the CDR3 is TGCGCCAGCAGCGGCGGGACTAGCGGGAGTTACGAGCAGTACTTC. Protein sequence: CASSGGTSGSYEQYF.